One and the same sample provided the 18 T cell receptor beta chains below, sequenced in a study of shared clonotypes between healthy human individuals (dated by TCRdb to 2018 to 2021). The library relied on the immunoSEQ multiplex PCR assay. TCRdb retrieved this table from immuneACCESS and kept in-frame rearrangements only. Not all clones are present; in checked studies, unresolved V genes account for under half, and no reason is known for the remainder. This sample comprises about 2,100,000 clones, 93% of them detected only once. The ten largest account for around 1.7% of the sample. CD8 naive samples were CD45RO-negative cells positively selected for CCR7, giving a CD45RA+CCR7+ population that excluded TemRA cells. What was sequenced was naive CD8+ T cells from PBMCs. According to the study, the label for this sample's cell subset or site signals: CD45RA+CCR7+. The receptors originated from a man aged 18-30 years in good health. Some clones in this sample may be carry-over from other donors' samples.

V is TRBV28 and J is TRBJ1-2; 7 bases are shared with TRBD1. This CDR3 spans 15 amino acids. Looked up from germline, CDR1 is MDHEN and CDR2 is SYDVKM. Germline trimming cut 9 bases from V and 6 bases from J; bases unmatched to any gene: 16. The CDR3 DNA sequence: TGTGCCAGTATCCGTGGCAGGGGGGGAGTCAATGGCTACACCTTC. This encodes CASIRGRGGVNGYTF.

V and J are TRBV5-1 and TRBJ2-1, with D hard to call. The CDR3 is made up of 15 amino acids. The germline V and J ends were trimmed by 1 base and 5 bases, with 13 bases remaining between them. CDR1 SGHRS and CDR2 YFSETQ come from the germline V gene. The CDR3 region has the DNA TGCGCCAGCAGCTTGACAAGCAGACTCGACAATGAGCAGTTCTTC. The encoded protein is CASSLTSRLDNEQFF.

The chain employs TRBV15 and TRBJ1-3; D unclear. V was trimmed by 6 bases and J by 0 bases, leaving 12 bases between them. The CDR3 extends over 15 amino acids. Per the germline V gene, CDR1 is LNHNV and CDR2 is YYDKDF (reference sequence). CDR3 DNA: TGTGCCACCAGTATCTCACCGAGCTCTGGAAACACCATATATTTT. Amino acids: CATSISPSSGNTIYF. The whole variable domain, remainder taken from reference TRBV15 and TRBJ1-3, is DAMVIQNPRYQVTQFGKPVTLSCSQTLNHNVMYWYQQKSSQAPKLLFHYYDKDFNNEADTPDNFQSRRPNTSFCFLDIRSPGLGDTAMYLCATSISPSSGNTIYFGEGSWLTVV.

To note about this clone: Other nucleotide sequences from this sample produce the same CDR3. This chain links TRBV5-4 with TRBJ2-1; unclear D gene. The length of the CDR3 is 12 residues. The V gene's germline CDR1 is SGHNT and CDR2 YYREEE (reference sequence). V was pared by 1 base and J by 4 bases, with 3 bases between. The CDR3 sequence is CASSLRYNEQFF. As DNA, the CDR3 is TGTGCCAGCAGCTTGAGGTACAATGAGCAGTTCTTC.

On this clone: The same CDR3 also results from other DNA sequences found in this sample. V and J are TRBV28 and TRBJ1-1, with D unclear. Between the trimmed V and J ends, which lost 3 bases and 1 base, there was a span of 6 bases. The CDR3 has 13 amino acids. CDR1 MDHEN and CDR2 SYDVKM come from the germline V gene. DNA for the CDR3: TGTGCCAGCAGTTTTCTTAGGAACACTGAAGCTTTCTTT. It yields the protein CASSFLRNTEAFF.

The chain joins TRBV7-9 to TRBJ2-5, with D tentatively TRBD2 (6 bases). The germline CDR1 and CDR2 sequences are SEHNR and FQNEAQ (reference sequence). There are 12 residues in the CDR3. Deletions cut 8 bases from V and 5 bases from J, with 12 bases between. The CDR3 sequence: CASAPGEETQYF. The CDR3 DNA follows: TGTGCCAGCGCCCCGGGGGAGGAGACCCAGTACTTC.

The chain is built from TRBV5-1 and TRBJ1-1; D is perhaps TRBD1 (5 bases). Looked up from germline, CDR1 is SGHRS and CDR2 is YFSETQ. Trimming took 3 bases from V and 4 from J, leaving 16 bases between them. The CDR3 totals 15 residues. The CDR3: CASSSGGFVSTEAFF. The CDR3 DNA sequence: TGCGCCAGCAGCTCGGGGGGGTTTGTGAGCACTGAAGCTTTCTTT.

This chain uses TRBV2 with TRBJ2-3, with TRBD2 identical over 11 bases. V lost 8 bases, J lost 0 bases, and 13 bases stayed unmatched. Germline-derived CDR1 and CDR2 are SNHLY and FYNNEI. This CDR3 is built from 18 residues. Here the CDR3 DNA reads TGTGCCAGCCGGGACCCGCTTGGGACTAGCGGCAGCACAGATACGCAGTATTTT. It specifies CASRDPLGTSGSTDTQYF.

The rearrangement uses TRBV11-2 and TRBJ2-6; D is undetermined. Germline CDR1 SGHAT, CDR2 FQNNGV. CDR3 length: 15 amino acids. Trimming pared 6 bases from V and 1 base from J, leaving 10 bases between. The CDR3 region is CASSLFPSGANVLTF. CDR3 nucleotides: TGTGCCAGCAGTCTCTTCCCGTCTGGGGCCAACGTCCTGACTTTC.

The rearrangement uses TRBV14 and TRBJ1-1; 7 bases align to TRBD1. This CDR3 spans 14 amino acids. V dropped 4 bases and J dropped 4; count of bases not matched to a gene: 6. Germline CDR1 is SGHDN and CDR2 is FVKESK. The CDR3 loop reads CASSLTGAVTEAFF. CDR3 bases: TGTGCCAGCAGCCTTACAGGGGCGGTCACTGAAGCTTTCTTT.

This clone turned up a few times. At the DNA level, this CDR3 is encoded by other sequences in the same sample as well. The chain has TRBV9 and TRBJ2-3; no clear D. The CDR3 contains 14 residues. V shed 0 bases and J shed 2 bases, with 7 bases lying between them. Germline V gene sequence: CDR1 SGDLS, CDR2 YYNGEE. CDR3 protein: CASSVGGSTDTQYF. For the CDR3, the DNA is TGTGCCAGCAGCGTAGGCGGTTCCACAGATACGCAGTATTTT.

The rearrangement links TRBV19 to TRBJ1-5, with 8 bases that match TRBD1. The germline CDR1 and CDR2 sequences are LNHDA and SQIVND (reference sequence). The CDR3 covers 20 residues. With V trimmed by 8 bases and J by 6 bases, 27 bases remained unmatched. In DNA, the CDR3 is TGTGCCAGTCACTTAGCCCTCCCCCCTTTCCAGGGGGCCGGGAGTCAGCCCCAGCATTTT. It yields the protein CASHLALPPFQGAGSQPQHF.

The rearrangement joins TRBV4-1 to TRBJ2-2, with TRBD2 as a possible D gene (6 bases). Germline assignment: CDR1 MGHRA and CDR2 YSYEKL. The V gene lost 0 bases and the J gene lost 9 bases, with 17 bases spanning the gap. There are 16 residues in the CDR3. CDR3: CASSQDSGLLTRELFF. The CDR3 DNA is TGCGCCAGCAGCCAAGATTCCGGACTACTTACCAGGGAGCTGTTTTTT.

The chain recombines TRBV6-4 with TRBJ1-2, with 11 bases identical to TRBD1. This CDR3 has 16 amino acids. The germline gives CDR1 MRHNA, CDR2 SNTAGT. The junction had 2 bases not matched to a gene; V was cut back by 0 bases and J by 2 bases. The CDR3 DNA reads TGTGCCAGCAGTGACTCCGGACAGGGGGCGAACTATGGCTACACCTTC. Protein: CASSDSGQGANYGYTF.

CDR3 residues: CASSQGWTSGDTDTQYF. CDR3 sequence (DNA): TGCGCCAGCAGCCAAGGGTGGACCTCAGGTGACACAGATACGCAGTATTTT. This chain joins TRBV4-1 and TRBJ2-3, with D unclear. The length of the CDR3 is 17 residues. V was cut by 1 base and J by 2 bases, with 16 bases left in between. The V gene's germline CDR1 is MGHRA and CDR2 YSYEKL.

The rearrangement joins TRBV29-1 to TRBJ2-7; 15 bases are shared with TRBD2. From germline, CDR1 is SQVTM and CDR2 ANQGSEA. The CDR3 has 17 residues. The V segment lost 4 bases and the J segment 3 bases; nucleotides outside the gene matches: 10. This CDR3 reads CSVGTSGRAGALYEQYF. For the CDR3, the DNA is TGCAGCGTTGGGACTAGCGGGAGGGCCGGAGCTCTCTACGAGCAGTACTTC.

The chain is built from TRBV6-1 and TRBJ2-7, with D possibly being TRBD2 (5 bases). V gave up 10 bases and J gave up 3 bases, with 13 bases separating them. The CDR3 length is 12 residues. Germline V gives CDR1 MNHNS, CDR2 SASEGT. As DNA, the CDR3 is TGTGCCACCCGGCTTGCGGGCTACGAGCAGTACTTC. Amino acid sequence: CATRLAGYEQYF.

CDR3 sequence reads: CASSLQDRYEQYF. In DNA form, the CDR3 reads TGTGCCAGCAGTCTCCAGGACAGATACGAGCAGTACTTC. V and J are TRBV27 and TRBJ2-7; D perhaps matches TRBD1 (6 bases). The length of the CDR3 is 13 residues. Germline V gene sequence: CDR1 MNHEY, CDR2 SMNVEV (reference sequence). V lost 5 bases, J lost 4 bases, and 12 bases lay in between.